This T cell receptor (beta chain) is drawn from a study of T cells after yellow fever vaccination. Findings and caveats of the study: In post-booster samples, most primary-vaccination clones reappeared (under 98% CD4, 70% to 90% CD8).

Germline trimming cut 3 bases from V and 1 base from J; bases unmatched to any gene: 9. The germline CDR1 and CDR2 sequences are LGHNA and YSLEER. This CDR3 region has 17 residues. This clonotype was seen at least ten times. Antigen: not known. TCRdb processed the 5' RACE reads anew with MiXCR; each CDR3 protein has one entry. This table holds hundreds of thousands of distinct CDR3 sequences, approximately 13% found once. The specimen was PBMCs, collected on the day of the yellow fever booster vaccination. This clonotype originated in a man aged 30 to 45 who received the YFV17D yellow fever vaccine. The rearrangement joins TRBV4-3 to TRBJ2-3; 8 nucleotides align to TRBD1. The CDR3 protein is CASSHERTGRGTDTQYF. DNA for the CDR3: TGCGCCAGCAGCCACGAACGGACAGGGCGAGGCACAGATACGCAGTATTTT.